The clone carrying this T cell receptor beta chain was counted between two and nine times. The antigen remains unidentified. Amplified TCR beta CDR3 regions were obtained using RNA transcripts as template. The authors performed first-round RT-PCR with HTBI primers and then a second-round multiplex PCR. Using its own MiXCR run on the multiplex PCR reads, TCRdb lists one record per CDR3 protein. Here the sample spans approximately 700,000 distinct CDR3 sequences, 35% to 45% being singletons. This entry belongs to a study of Graves' ophthalmopathy and Graves' hyperthyroidism. Active ophthalmopathy (CAS at least 3, NOSPECS at least 4), lasting under 3 months. Each diagnosis was determined on the basis of clinical symptoms, serum thyroxine, TRAb, thyroid ultrasound and orbital computed tomography. The PBMCs used were ones drawn from 9.5 to 10 ml of fresh peripheral blood. Overall study findings and caveats: Thyroid clonotypes that were expanded above 0.001 frequency mostly also appeared in blood.

V was trimmed by 7 bases and J by 3 bases, leaving 7 bases between them. The germline gives CDR1 MNHEY, CDR2 SMNVEV (reference sequence). There are 11 residues in the CDR3. The chain employs TRBV27 and TRBJ2-7; the D is unclear. Sequenced: peripheral blood. This TCR came from an adult man with Graves' ophthalmopathy. The CDR3, as DNA: TGTGCCAGCACACGGGTCTACGAGCAGTACTTC. Its protein is CASTRVYEQYF.